The rows below give T cell receptor beta chains drawn from one sample of a study of vaccination effects on CD4 cells after COVID-19. These receptors are not linked to any known antigen. Sequencing was performed with immunoSEQ multiplex PCR; in TCRdb, only in-frame clones are kept and a portion is missing. The table has about 55,000 clones, about two thirds seen once. The sequencing used CD4+ T cells from PBMCs cultured with SARS-CoV-2 spike peptides, collected before COVID-19 vaccination. The receptor source for this set is a human donor who received a COVID-19 vaccine. The CDR3 runs from the conserved cysteine through the conserved F or W. D genes are given only for firm matches. A clone size is listed for some rows: how often the clone was seen (once, few, many), or a class if it is expanded.

abundance | d_gene | j_gene | v_gene | CDR3nt | CDR3aa
- | - | TRBJ2-1 | TRBV19 | TGTGCCAGTAGTATTCAATTGCCTAGCCCAAATGAGCAGTTCTTC | CASSIQLPSPNEQFF
few | - | TRBJ2-3 | TRBV10-3 | TGTGCCATCAGTGAGTCTCGGGGGGCGAGAACAGATACGCAGTATTTT | CAISESRGARTDTQYF
once | TRBD1 | TRBJ2-5 | TRBV19 | TGTGCCAGTATTGGGACAGGGACGGAGACCCAGTACTTC | CASIGTGTETQYF
- | - | TRBJ1-3 | TRBV18 | TGTGCCAGCTCACAAGGACCGCCTGGAAACTCTGGAAACACCATATATTTT | CASSQGPPGNSGNTIYF
- | - | TRBJ1-4 | TRBV5-1 | TGCGCCAGCAGCTTGGATACTAATGAAAAACTGTTTTTT | CASSLDTNEKLFF
- | - | TRBJ2-1 | TRBV5-1 | TGCGCCAGCAGCTTGGACGGAAGCTCCTACAATGAGCAGTTCTTC | CASSLDGSSYNEQFF
- | - | TRBJ1-2 | TRBV6-5 | TGTGCCAGCAGACCAACAGTAAACTATGGCTACACCTTC | CASRPTVNYGYTF
- | - | TRBJ2-7 | TRBV30 | TGTGCCTGGAGTAGGGGAATCTCCTACGAGCAGTACTTC | CAWSRGISYEQYF
once | TRBD2 | TRBJ2-7 | TRBV28 | TGTGCCAGCAGTTTATTGGTAGCGGGAGAGAACGAGCAGTACTTC | CASSLLVAGENEQYF
- | TRBD1 | TRBJ1-5 | TRBV3-1/TRBV3-2 | TGTGCCAGCAGCCAAGGGACAGGACCAAATCAGCCCCAGCATTTT | CASSQGTGPNQPQHF
- | - | TRBJ2-2 | TRBV3-1/TRBV3-2 | TGTGCCAGCAGCCAAGTCAGGCAGGGGCACACCGGGGAGCTGTTTTTT | CASSQVRQGHTGELFF
- | TRBD1 | TRBJ2-2 | TRBV28 | TGTGCCAGCAGACAGTCGGGGACAGGGTTCACCGGGGAGCTGTTTTTT | CASRQSGTGFTGELFF
few | TRBD1 | TRBJ2-1 | TRBV11-3 | TGTGCCAGCAGTCGCAGACAGGGGGACTCCTACAATGAGCAGTTCTTC | CASSRRQGDSYNEQFF
few | - | TRBJ2-1 | TRBV5-1 | TGCGCCAGCAGTGAACTAGCAGTCTACAATGAGCAGTTCTTC | CASSELAVYNEQFF
- | - | TRBJ2-1 | TRBV6-1 | TGTGCCAGCAGTGAACAAGGGTACGGTGAGCAGTTCTTC | CASSEQGYGEQFF
- | - | TRBJ1-1 | TRBV18 | TGTGCCAGCTCACCCCAACCCGGACACTCGAACACTGAAGCTTTCTTT | CASSPQPGHSNTEAFF
- | TRBD2 | TRBJ2-7 | TRBV18 | TGTGCCAGCTCACCATCGCCGGGGGGTGCGGAGCAGTACTTC | CASSPSPGGAEQYF
few | - | TRBJ1-2 | TRBV19 | TGTGCCAGTAGTACAAATGACAGACCGCCTAGCTATGGCTACACCTTC | CASSTNDRPPSYGYTF
- | - | TRBJ1-1 | TRBV5-4 | TGTGCCAGCAGCTTCGGTCCCACTGAAGCTTTCTTT | CASSFGPTEAFF
- | TRBD1 | TRBJ1-2 | TRBV7-8 | TGTGCCAGCAGCTCGGGACAGCTCTATGGCTACACCTTC | CASSSGQLYGYTF
- | TRBD1 | TRBJ2-6 | TRBV4-2 | TGTGCCAGCAGCCACCCACAGGGGGCGTATTCGGGGGCCAACGTCCTGACTTTC | CASSHPQGAYSGANVLTF
- | - | TRBJ1-2 | TRBV19 | TGTGCCAGTAGTCCCCGGGGGGGCCGGGGCTATGGCTACACCTTC | CASSPRGGRGYGYTF
few | - | TRBJ1-1 | TRBV7-3 | TGTGCCAGCAGCTTAAGGCGGGGAGGAAAAGCTTTCTTT | CASSLRRGGKAFF
- | TRBD2 | TRBJ2-1 | TRBV4-2 | TGTGCCAGCAGCCAAGATCAACTAGCGGGGGGTAATGAGCAGTTCTTC | CASSQDQLAGGNEQFF
- | - | TRBJ2-3 | TRBV5-1 | TGCGCCAGCAGCTTGGTAGGGCCCACAGATACGCAGTATTTT | CASSLVGPTDTQYF
- | TRBD1 | TRBJ1-2 | TRBV2 | TGTGCCAGCAACCCGGACAGGGGGCTGAACTATGGCTACACCTTC | CASNPDRGLNYGYTF
- | - | TRBJ2-7 | TRBV20-1 | TGCAGTGCTGGAGACCCCTACGAGCAGTACTTC | CSAGDPYEQYF
- | TRBD2 | TRBJ2-1 | TRBV4-1 | TGCGCCAGCAGCCCCATAGCGGGGCGAACCTACAATGAGCAGTTCTTC | CASSPIAGRTYNEQFF
- | TRBD1 | TRBJ1-5 | TRBV28 | TGTGCCAGCAGTTTACGGACAGGGGCTTCTAGCAATCAGCCCCAGCATTTT | CASSLRTGASSNQPQHF